Sequencing of this T cell receptor beta chain was carried out in a study of blood T cell repertoires in COVID-19. Germline V lookup: CDR1 MNHEY, CDR2 SVGAGI. The CDR3 spans 14 residues. Deletions cut 7 bases from V and 8 bases from J, with 18 bases between. Authors' methods: The assay estimated nucleated cells by amplifying reference gene primers. TCRdb's copy holds only in-frame clones and misses some; the assay was immunoSEQ multiplex PCR. V and J calls and clone size are those listed in that table; D and trimming were worked out from the DNA. Altogether about 280,000 clones are present, roughly 86% being singletons, with the ten largest covering roughly 9%.

The sequenced material came from peripheral blood. The rearrangement links TRBV6-5 to TRBJ2-1; a weak D match, TRBD1 (5 bases). This TCR was sampled from a man younger than 30 with active or convalescent COVID-19. The CDR3 loop reads CASKSPGRSDEQFF. The DNA for the CDR3 is TGTGCCAGCAAAAGTCCAGGGCGAAGCGATGAGCAGTTCTTC.